These 13 T cell receptor beta chains came from one sample sequenced in a study of blood T cell repertoires in COVID-19. Using immunoSEQ multiplex PCR, the repertoire was profiled, and TCRdb retains in-frame clones only, with some absent. The table lists about 360,000 clones, roughly 86% of them singletons. Material for sequencing was peripheral blood. These receptors were obtained from a human donor in a cohort sampled during active COVID-19.

The chain couples TRBV11-2 to TRBJ2-5; D is perhaps TRBD2 (7 bases). The length of the CDR3 is 16 residues. Deletions cut 5 bases from V and 5 bases from J, with 21 bases between. CDR1 is SGHAT and CDR2 is FQNNGV in the germline V gene. The CDR3 bases are TGTGCCAGCAGCGCCCAAACGGGGGGCGGTTGGGAGACCCAGTACTTC. Amino acids: CASSAQTGGGWETQYF.

DNA of the CDR3: TGTGCCAGCAGTGAGTCGATTGGAGGTCAGCCCCAGCATTTT. Its translation: CASSESIGGQPQHF. The V and J genes are TRBV2 and TRBJ1-5; D gene unclear. Trimming removed 3 bases at V and 6 bases at J, with 12 bases between. The CDR3 is 14 amino acids. CDR1 and CDR2 from the germline V gene are SNHLY and FYNNEI.

This clone occurred once. The chain uses TRBV11-2 and TRBJ2-7; 9 bases align to TRBD1. The J segment lost 4 bases and the V segment lost 5 bases, leaving 12 bases of the junction unmatched. Germline V gene lookup returns CDR1 SGHAT and CDR2 FQNNGV. The CDR3 runs to 16 residues. CDR3 nucleotides: TGTGCCAGCAGCCGAGGGACAGGGAAGTTTCATTACGAGCAGTACTTC. Protein: CASSRGTGKFHYEQYF. Using reference TRBV11-2 and TRBJ2-7 for the parts outside the CDR3, the full variable domain is EAGVAQSPRYKIIEKRQSVAFWCNPISGHATLYWYQQILGQGPKLLIQFQNNGVVDDSQLPKDRFSAERLKGVDSTLKIQPAKLEDSAVYLCASSRGTGKFHYEQYFGPGTRLTVT.

The genes are TRBV10-3 and TRBJ2-3, with 11 nucleotides matching TRBD2. The germline CDR1 and CDR2 sequences are ENHRY and SYGVKD. J was trimmed by 4 bases and V by 0 bases; bases with no gene match: 3. This CDR3 is 16 amino acids long. CDR3 loop: CAISESTSGMADTQYF. Written as DNA, the CDR3 is TGTGCCATCAGTGAGTCGACTAGCGGGATGGCAGATACGCAGTATTTT.

The chain couples TRBV30 to TRBJ1-2; D is ambiguous. Germline loops: CDR1 GTSNPN, CDR2 SVGIG (reference sequence). This CDR3 contains 12 residues. Trimming pared 0 bases from V and 7 bases from J, leaving 9 bases between. CDR3 in amino acids: CAWSVLNGGYTF. CDR3 in DNA: TGTGCCTGGAGTGTACTAAACGGTGGCTACACCTTC.

The rearrangement links TRBV5-8 to TRBJ2-2; 7 nucleotides match TRBD1. The CDR3 extends over 14 amino acids. The germline V gene has CDR1 SGHTS and CDR2 YDEGEE. The junction had 5 bases not matched to a gene; V was cut back by 2 bases and J by 7 bases. As DNA, the CDR3 is TGTGCCAGCAGCTTTGAGGGGGCCCACGGGGAGCTGTTTTTT. It specifies CASSFEGAHGELFF.

The V call is TRBV21-1, the J call TRBJ2-3; the D call TRBD1 from the table was never checked on the DNA. TRBV21-1 is assigned pseudogene status. The CDR3 extends over 16 amino acids. DNA for the CDR3: TGTGCCAGCAGCACTCGGGACAGGCCCTATGAGGATACGCAGTATTTT. Amino acid sequence: CASSTRDRPYEDTQYF.

The chain employs TRBV6-5 and TRBJ2-7; weak D call: TRBD2 (6 bases). This CDR3 comprises 14 residues. The germline V gene has CDR1 MNHEY and CDR2 SVGAGI. Trimming took off 6 bases at V and 3 bases at J, with 15 bases between the two ends. The CDR3 DNA reads TGTGCCAGCAGGGTCGAAGTGGGGGGCTACGAGCAGTACTTC. Its protein is CASRVEVGGYEQYF.

The chain is built from TRBV5-6 and TRBJ1-2, with 12 positions matching TRBD1. The CDR3 runs 16 residues. V was clipped by 4 bases and J by 5 bases; unmatched bases: 9. Germline CDR1 and CDR2: SGHDT and YYEEEE. The CDR3 is CASSPGTGGAEYGYTF. The DNA of the CDR3 is TGTGCCAGCAGCCCCGGGACAGGGGGCGCTGAATATGGCTACACCTTC.

The chain is built from TRBV2 and TRBJ2-2, with TRBD1 as a possible D gene (6 bases). Trimming took 2 bases from V and 4 from J, leaving 14 bases between them. Germline CDR1 SNHLY, CDR2 FYNNEI. CDR3 size: 16 residues. In DNA form, the CDR3 reads TGTGCCAGCAGTGAAAGAGGCAGGGGTGGCACCGGGGAGCTGTTTTTT. Encoded protein: CASSERGRGGTGELFF.

This sequence joins TRBV30 and TRBJ1-5; D is perhaps TRBD1 (5 bases). The CDR3 has 16 residues. The germline V gene encodes CDR1 GTSNPN and CDR2 SVGIG (reference sequence). Trimming took off 3 bases at V and 7 bases at J, with 22 bases between the two ends. The CDR3 protein is CAWRLGGQGGDQPQHF. The CDR3 DNA reads as TGTGCCTGGAGGTTGGGGGGTCAGGGAGGTGACCAGCCCCAGCATTTT.

This clone was observed a single time. The J gene is TRBJ2-2, the V gene TRBV19; D perhaps matches TRBD2 (6 bases). Trimming took off 1 base at V and 5 bases at J, with 14 bases between the two ends. The CDR3 is 16 amino acids. Germline CDR1 and CDR2: LNHDA and SQIVND (reference sequence). The CDR3 DNA sequence: TGTGCCAGTAGTATAGGGAGGGAGAGGAGTACCGGGGAGCTGTTTTTT. This encodes CASSIGRERSTGELFF.

The V and J genes are TRBV5-4 and TRBJ1-6; the D gene is possibly TRBD1 (5 bases). Trimming removed 1 base at V and 8 bases at J, with 25 bases between. The CDR3 spans 19 residues. Per germline, CDR1 SGHNT and CDR2 YYREEE (reference sequence). The DNA of the CDR3 is TGTGCCAGCAGCTTGTGGGGGGATTTTCGAGGGGAGGTCGATTCACCCCTCCACTTT. Protein sequence: CASSLWGDFRGEVDSPLHF.